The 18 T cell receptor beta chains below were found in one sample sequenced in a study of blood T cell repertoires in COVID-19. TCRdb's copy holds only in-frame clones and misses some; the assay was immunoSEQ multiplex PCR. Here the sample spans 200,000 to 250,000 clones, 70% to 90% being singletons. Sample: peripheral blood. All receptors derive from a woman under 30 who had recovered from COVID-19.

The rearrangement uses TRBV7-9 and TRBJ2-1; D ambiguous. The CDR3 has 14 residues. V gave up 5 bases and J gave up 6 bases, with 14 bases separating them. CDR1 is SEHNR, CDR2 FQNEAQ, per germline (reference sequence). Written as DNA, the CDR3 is TGTGCCAGCAGCGCCCCCGTGAGGCCCAATGAGCAGTTCTTC. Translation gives CASSAPVRPNEQFF.

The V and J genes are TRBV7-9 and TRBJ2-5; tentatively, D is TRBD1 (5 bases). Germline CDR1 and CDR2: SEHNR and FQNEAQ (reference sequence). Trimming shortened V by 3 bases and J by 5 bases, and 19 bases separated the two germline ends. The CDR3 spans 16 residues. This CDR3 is CASSFPTRAGWETQYF. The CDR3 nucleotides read TGTGCCAGCAGCTTTCCCACCAGGGCAGGGTGGGAGACCCAGTACTTC. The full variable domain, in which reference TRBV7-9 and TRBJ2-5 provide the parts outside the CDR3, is DTGVSQNPRHKITKRGQNVTFRCDPISEHNRLYWYRQTLGQGPEFLTYFQNEAQLEKSRLLSDRFSAERPKGSFSTLEIQRTEQGDSAMYLCASSFPTRAGWETQYFGPGTRLLVL.

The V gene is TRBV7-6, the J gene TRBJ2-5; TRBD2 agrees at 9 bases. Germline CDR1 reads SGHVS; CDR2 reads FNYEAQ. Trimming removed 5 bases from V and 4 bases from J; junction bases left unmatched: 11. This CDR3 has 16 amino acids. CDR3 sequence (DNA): TGTGCCAGCAGCGCCTACAAGGGACTAGCACGAGAGACCCAGTACTTC. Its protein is CASSAYKGLARETQYF.

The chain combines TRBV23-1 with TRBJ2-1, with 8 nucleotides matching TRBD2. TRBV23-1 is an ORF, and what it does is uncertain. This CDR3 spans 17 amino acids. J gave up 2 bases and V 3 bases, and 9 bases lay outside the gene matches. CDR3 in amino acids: CASSQLLSGTTYNEQFF. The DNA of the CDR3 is TGCGCCAGCAGTCAGTTACTTAGCGGGACAACCTACAATGAGCAGTTCTTC.

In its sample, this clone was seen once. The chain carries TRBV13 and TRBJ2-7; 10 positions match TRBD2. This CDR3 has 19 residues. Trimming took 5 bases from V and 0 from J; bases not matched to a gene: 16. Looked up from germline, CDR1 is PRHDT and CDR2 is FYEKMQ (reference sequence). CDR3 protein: CASSQDREIAGGNSYEQYF. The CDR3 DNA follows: TGTGCCAGCAGCCAAGACAGAGAAATAGCGGGAGGCAACTCCTACGAGCAGTACTTC.

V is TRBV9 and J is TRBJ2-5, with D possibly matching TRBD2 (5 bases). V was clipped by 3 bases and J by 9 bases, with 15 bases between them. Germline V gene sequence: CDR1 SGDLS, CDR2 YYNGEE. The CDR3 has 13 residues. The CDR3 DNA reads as TGTGCCAGCAGCGCTGAAGAGGGCAATCCCCAGTACTTC. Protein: CASSAEEGNPQYF.

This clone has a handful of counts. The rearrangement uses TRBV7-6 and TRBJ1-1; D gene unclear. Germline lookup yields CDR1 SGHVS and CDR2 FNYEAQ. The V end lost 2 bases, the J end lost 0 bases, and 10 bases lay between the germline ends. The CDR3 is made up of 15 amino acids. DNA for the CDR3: TGTGCCAGCAGCTTAACCGGGAACATGAACACTGAAGCTTTCTTT. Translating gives CASSLTGNMNTEAFF.

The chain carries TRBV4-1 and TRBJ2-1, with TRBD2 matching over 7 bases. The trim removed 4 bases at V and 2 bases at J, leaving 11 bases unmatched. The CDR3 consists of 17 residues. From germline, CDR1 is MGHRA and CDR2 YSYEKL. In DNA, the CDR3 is TGCGCCAGCAGCCGCCCCCCGAATAGCGGGCCCTACAATGAGCAGTTCTTC. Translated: CASSRPPNSGPYNEQFF.

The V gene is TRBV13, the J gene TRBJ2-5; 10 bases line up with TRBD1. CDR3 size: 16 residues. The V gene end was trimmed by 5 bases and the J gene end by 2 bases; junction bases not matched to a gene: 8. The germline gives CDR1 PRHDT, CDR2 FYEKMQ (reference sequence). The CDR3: CASSLTGTGEQETQYF. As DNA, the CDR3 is TGTGCCAGCAGCCTAACCGGGACAGGGGAACAAGAGACCCAGTACTTC.

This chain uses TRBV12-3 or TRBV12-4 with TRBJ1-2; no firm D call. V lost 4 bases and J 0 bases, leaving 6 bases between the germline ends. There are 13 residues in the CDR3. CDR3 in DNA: TGTGCCAGCAGTTACCAGACTAACTATGGCTACACCTTC. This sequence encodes CASSYQTNYGYTF.

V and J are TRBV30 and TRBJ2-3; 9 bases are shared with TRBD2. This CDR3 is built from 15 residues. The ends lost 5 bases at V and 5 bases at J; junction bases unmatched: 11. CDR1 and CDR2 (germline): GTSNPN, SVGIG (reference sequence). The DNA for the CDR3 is TGTGCCTGGGTTCTGGTGGCGGGAGGGAGAGATACGCAGTATTTT. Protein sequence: CAWVLVAGGRDTQYF. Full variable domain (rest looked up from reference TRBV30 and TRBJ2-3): SQTIHQWPATLVQPVGSPLSLECTVEGTSNPNLYWYRQAAGRGLQLLFYSVGIGQISSEVPQNLSASRPQDRQFILSSKKLLLSDSGFYLCAWVLVAGGRDTQYFGPGTRLTVL.

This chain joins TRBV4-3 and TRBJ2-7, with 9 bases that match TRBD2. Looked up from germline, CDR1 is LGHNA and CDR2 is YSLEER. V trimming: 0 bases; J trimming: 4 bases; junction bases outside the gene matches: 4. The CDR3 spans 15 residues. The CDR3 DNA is TGCGCCAGCAGCCAAGATCTAGCGGGGTTGTACGAGCAGTACTTC. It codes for CASSQDLAGLYEQYF.

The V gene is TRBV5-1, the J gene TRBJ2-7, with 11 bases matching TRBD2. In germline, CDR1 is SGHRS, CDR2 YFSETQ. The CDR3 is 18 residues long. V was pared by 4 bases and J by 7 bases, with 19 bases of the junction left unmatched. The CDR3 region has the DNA TGCGCCAGCAGCCCGCTCCTCGAGTGGCTAGCGGGAGGTAATGAGCAGTACTTC. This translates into CASSPLLEWLAGGNEQYF.

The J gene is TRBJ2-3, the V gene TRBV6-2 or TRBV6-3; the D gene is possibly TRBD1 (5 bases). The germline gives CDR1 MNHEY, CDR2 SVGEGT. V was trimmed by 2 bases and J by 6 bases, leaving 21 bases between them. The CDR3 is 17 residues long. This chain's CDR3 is CASSYPYTGRGRDTQYF. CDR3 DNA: TGTGCCAGCAGTTACCCCTACACAGGAAGGGGCAGGGATACGCAGTATTTT.

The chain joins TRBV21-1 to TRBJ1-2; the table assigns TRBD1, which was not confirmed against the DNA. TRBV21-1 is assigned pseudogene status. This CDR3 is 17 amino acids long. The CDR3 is CASSHGEGDRGVYGYTF. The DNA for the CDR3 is TGTGCCAGCAGCCATGGGGAGGGGGACAGGGGCGTCTATGGCTACACCTTC.

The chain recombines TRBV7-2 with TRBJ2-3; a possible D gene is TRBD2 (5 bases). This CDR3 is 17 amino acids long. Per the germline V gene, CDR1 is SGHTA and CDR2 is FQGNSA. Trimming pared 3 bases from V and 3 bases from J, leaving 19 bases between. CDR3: CASSFRTGVRSTDTQYF. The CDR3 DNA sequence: TGTGCCAGCAGCTTCCGGACCGGGGTCCGGTCGACAGATACGCAGTATTTT.

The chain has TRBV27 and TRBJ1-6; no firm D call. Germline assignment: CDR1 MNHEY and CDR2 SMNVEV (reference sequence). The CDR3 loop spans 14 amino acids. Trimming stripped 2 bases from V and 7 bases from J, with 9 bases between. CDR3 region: CASSLNGGNSPLHF. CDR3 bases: TGTGCCAGCAGTTTAAACGGCGGCAATTCACCCCTCCACTTT.

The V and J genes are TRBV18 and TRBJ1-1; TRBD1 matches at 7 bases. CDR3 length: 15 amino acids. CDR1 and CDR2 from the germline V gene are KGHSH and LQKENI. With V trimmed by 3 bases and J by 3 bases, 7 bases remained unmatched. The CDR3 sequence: CASSPYTGADTEAFF. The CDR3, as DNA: TGTGCCAGCTCACCGTACACAGGGGCGGACACTGAAGCTTTCTTT. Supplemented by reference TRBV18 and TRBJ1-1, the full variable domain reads NAGVMQNPRHLVRRRGQEARLRCSPMKGHSHVYWYRQLPEEGLKFMVYLQKENIIDESGMPKERFSAEFPKEGPSILRIQQVVRGDSAAYFCASSPYTGADTEAFFGQGTRLTVV.